This T cell receptor beta chain was obtained from a study of blood T cells in healthy people across ages. Combining a sample-barcoded 5' primer with a J-beta primer mix, a second PCR ran for about 6 to 11 cycles. TCRdb re-called the 5' RACE reads through MiXCR, storing one row per CDR3 protein. The sample includes roughly 720,000 distinct CDR3 sequences, roughly 53% of them seen just once. CDR1 SGHTA and CDR2 FQGTGA come from the germline V gene. This CDR3 is built from 17 residues. Trimming took off 4 bases at V and 1 base at J, with 18 bases between the two ends. Material: blood. The TCR was taken from an elderly man in good health. This sequence joins TRBV7-3 and TRBJ2-3; tentative D call: TRBD1 (6 bases). The CDR3 nucleotides are TGTGCCAGCAGCTCAGGGGCCCGGGGCGGAGGCACAGATACGCAGTATTTT. Protein: CASSSGARGGGTDTQYF.